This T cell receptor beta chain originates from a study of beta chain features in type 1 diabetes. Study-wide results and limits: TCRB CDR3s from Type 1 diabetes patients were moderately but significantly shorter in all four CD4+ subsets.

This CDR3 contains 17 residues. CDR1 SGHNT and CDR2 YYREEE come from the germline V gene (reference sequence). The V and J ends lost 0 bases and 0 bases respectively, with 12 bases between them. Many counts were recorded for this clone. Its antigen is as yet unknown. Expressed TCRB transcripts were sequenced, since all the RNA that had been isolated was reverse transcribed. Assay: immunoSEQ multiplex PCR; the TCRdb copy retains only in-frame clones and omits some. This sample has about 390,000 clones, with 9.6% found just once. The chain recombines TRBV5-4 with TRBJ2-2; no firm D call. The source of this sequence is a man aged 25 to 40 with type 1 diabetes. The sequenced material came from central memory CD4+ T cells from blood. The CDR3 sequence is CASSLDGSPANTGELFF. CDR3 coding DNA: TGTGCCAGCAGCTTGGACGGCAGCCCAGCGAACACCGGGGAGCTGTTTTTT.